This T cell receptor beta chain was found in a study of T cells after yellow fever vaccination. A universal primer site and UMIs were added as TCR cDNA was made by 5'RACE template switching. MiXCR was run by TCRdb on the 5' RACE reads, yielding one entry per CDR3 protein. The data show fewer than 350,000 distinct CDR3 sequences, roughly 8.7% seen once. A few counts support this clonotype. Its antigen remains unknown. Germline CDR1 and CDR2: MGHRA and YSYEKL. V lost 4 bases and J 3 bases, leaving 18 bases between the germline ends. This CDR3 has 16 amino acids. Whole-study results and caveats: Researchers cautioned that FACS-sorted repertoires could harbor abundant clonotypes contaminating from the bulk population. Once the booster was given, most primary-vaccination clones reappeared, at just under 98% for CD4 and over 70% for CD8.

Material: PBMCs, obtained on the day of the first yellow fever vaccination. This TCR derives from a man aged 18 to 35 who received the YFV17D yellow fever vaccine. The V gene is TRBV4-1, the J gene TRBJ1-1, with D perhaps TRBD1 (5 bases). CDR3 nucleotides: TGCGCCAGCAGCCGCGTGGGGGGAGGTCGGGACACTGAAGCTTTCTTT. It codes for CASSRVGGGRDTEAFF.